These T cell receptor beta chains were read from a single sample in a study of human T cells and chemical hapten exposure. TCRdb itself ran the RACE reads through MiXCR, one entry per CDR3 protein. The sample carries over 35,000 distinct CDR3 sequences, around 8.9% recorded once. This specimen consisted of whole blood, obtained in connection with sensitization to the hapten diphenylcyclopropenone (DPC). The receptors come from a woman between 35 and 50 years old with alopecia areata. Some clones in this sample may be carry-over from other donors' samples. The CDR3 runs from the conserved cysteine through the conserved F or W. Each record gives: J gene, clone size, V gene, D gene, CDR3 protein, CDR3 DNA. A D gene is named only where the DNA matches it firmly. Clone size is given for some rows only: seen once, a few or many times, or a class if the clone is expanded.

J: TRBJ2-5; size: many; V: TRBV7-6; D: TRBD2; CDR3: CASSLAQRGSQETQYF; DNA: TGTGCCAGCAGCTTAGCCCAGCGGGGGAGCCAAGAGACCCAGTACTTC
J: TRBJ1-5; size: many; V: TRBV5-1; D: NA; CDR3: CASSLGTGAQPQHF; DNA: TGCGCCAGCAGCTTGGGGACGGGGGCCCAGCCCCAGCATTTT
J: TRBJ1-5; size: many; V: TRBV2; D: NA; CDR3: CASSLRTSVTSNQPQHF; DNA: TGTGCCAGCAGCCTACGGACAAGTGTAACTAGCAATCAGCCCCAGCATTTT
J: TRBJ1-6; size: many; V: TRBV3-1; D: NA; CDR3: CASSQATGFDSPLHF; DNA: TGTGCCAGCAGCCAAGCCACAGGGTTTGACTCACCCCTCCACTTT
J: TRBJ1-1; size: many; V: TRBV2; D: NA; CDR3: CASTLGDVPNTEAFF; DNA: TGTGCCAGCACCCTTGGGGACGTGCCAAACACTGAAGCTTTCTTT
J: TRBJ1-4; size: few; V: TRBV4-3; D: TRBD1; CDR3: CASSQTGGEKLFF; DNA: TGCGCCAGCAGCCAAACAGGGGGGGAAAAACTGTTTTTT
J: TRBJ1-1; size: many; V: TRBV3-1; D: NA; CDR3: CASSLSEVITEAFF; DNA: TGTGCCAGCAGCCTCAGCGAGGTGATCACTGAAGCTTTCTTT
J: TRBJ2-1; size: many; V: TRBV20-1; D: NA; CDR3: CSARDLRGRGEQFF; DNA: TGCAGTGCTAGAGATCTCCGGGGAAGGGGTGAGCAGTTCTTC
J: TRBJ2-7; size: NA; V: TRBV20-1; D: TRBD2; CDR3: CSARVAGSDYEQYF; DNA: TGCAGTGCTAGGGTAGCGGGGTCTGACTACGAGCAGTACTTC
J: TRBJ1-2; size: few; V: TRBV4-3; D: TRBD1; CDR3: CASSQGQGASDGYTF; DNA: TGCGCCAGCAGCCAAGGTCAGGGGGCGTCTGATGGCTACACCTTC
J: TRBJ2-7; size: few; V: TRBV29-1; D: TRBD2; CDR3: CSARTSSEQYF; DNA: TGCAGCGCCCGGACTAGTTCGGAGCAGTACTTC
J: TRBJ1-1; size: many; V: TRBV7-9; D: NA; CDR3: CASSLGGGAEAFF; DNA: TGTGCCAGCAGCTTAGGAGGGGGTGCTGAAGCTTTCTTT
J: TRBJ2-5; size: few; V: TRBV4-3; D: NA; CDR3: CASSQARWGRETQYF; DNA: TGCGCCAGCAGCCAAGCCCGATGGGGGCGAGAGACCCAGTACTTC
J: TRBJ2-2; size: many; V: TRBV20-1; D: TRBD1; CDR3: CSARTWLGQGAGELFF; DNA: TGCAGTGCTCGGACCTGGTTGGGACAGGGCGCCGGGGAGCTGTTTTTT
J: TRBJ2-3; size: many; V: TRBV6-2/TRBV6-3; D: NA; CDR3: CASSFSPGYSSTQYF; DNA: TGTGCCAGCAGTTTTTCTCCTGGTTATTCGAGTACGCAGTATTTT
J: TRBJ2-7; size: many; V: TRBV20-1; D: TRBD2; CDR3: CSATGGSLREQYF; DNA: TGCAGTGCTACCGGGGGGTCCCTTCGAGAGCAGTACTTC
J: TRBJ1-6; size: many; V: TRBV4-2; D: NA; CDR3: CASSQAVLKGQDSPLHF; DNA: TGTGCCAGCAGCCAAGCCGTTCTGAAAGGGCAAGATTCACCCCTCCACTTT
J: TRBJ1-5; size: many; V: TRBV20-1; D: TRBD1; CDR3: CSAFDREHQPQHF; DNA: TGCAGTGCTTTCGACAGGGAACATCAGCCCCAGCATTTT
J: TRBJ1-2; size: few; V: TRBV18; D: TRBD1; CDR3: CASSTRETGTGGGLDYGYTF; DNA: TGTGCCAGCTCAACAAGGGAGACCGGGACAGGGGGCGGCTTGGACTATGGCTACACCTTC
J: TRBJ2-2; size: few; V: TRBV7-2; D: NA; CDR3: CASSLVRGVGFRFNTGELFF; DNA: TGTGCCAGCAGCTTAGTAAGGGGAGTCGGGTTCAGGTTTAACACCGGGGAGCTGTTTTTT
J: TRBJ2-1; size: many; V: TRBV20-1; D: NA; CDR3: CSAGGNNEQFF; DNA: TGCAGTGCAGGCGGCAACAATGAGCAGTTCTTC
J: TRBJ1-1; size: NA; V: TRBV7-6; D: TRBD1; CDR3: CASSLVGTGGLTEAFF; DNA: TGTGCCAGCAGCTTAGTTGGGACAGGGGGGCTCACTGAAGCTTTCTTT
J: TRBJ1-6; size: many; V: TRBV7-6; D: TRBD1; CDR3: CASSLGDRGVSPLHF; DNA: TGTGCCAGCAGCTTAGGGGACAGGGGTGTTTCACCCCTCCACTTT
J: TRBJ1-4; size: many; V: TRBV6-5; D: NA; CDR3: CASSSGRGGEKLFF; DNA: TGTGCCAGCAGTTCGGGCCGGGGAGGTGAAAAACTGTTTTTT
J: TRBJ2-2; size: once; V: TRBV11-3; D: TRBD1; CDR3: CASSPGQGDGELFF; DNA: TGTGCCAGCAGCCCTGGACAGGGGGACGGGGAGCTGTTTTTT
J: TRBJ1-5; size: few; V: TRBV18; D: NA; CDR3: CASSPGFSNQPQHF; DNA: TGTGCCAGCTCTCCCGGGTTTAGCAATCAGCCCCAGCATTTT
J: TRBJ1-1; size: many; V: TRBV11-3; D: NA; CDR3: CASSYGRGTEAFF; DNA: TGTGCCAGCAGCTACGGGCGTGGTACTGAAGCTTTCTTT
J: TRBJ1-4; size: many; V: TRBV7-9; D: TRBD1; CDR3: CASSRPTGDREKLFF; DNA: TGTGCCAGCAGCAGACCGACAGGGGACCGTGAAAAACTGTTTTTT
J: TRBJ2-1; size: many; V: TRBV7-6; D: TRBD2; CDR3: CASSANSGGRYNEQFF; DNA: TGTGCCAGCAGCGCCAATAGCGGGGGGCGCTACAATGAGCAGTTCTTC
J: TRBJ2-3; size: NA; V: TRBV6-1; D: TRBD2; CDR3: CASSVTSGGGRDTQYF; DNA: TGTGCCAGCAGTGTTACTAGCGGGGGGGGAAGAGATACGCAGTATTTT
J: TRBJ2-3; size: many; V: TRBV5-1; D: TRBD2; CDR3: CASSLTAGGRGDTQYF; DNA: TGCGCCAGCAGCTTGACAGCGGGGGGCCGGGGAGATACGCAGTATTTT
J: TRBJ2-3; size: NA; V: TRBV4-3; D: TRBD2; CDR3: CASSQVGTSGVTDTQYF; DNA: TGCGCCAGCAGCCAAGTGGGGACTAGCGGGGTCACAGATACGCAGTATTTT
J: TRBJ1-6; size: many; V: TRBV3-1; D: TRBD1; CDR3: CASSHLSTGAANSPLHF; DNA: TGTGCCAGCAGCCACCTTTCGACAGGGGCAGCTAATTCACCCCTCCACTTT
J: TRBJ1-1; size: many; V: TRBV2; D: NA; CDR3: CASGGARNTEAFF; DNA: TGTGCCAGTGGCGGGGCAAGGAACACTGAAGCTTTCTTT
J: TRBJ2-3; size: many; V: TRBV20-1; D: TRBD1; CDR3: CSARDYRTGSLGTDTQYF; DNA: TGCAGTGCTAGAGATTACAGGACAGGTTCGTTGGGCACAGATACGCAGTATTTT
J: TRBJ2-6; size: many; V: TRBV4-2; D: NA; CDR3: CASSQSSGANVLTF; DNA: TGTGCCAGCAGCCAGAGCTCTGGGGCCAACGTCCTGACTTTC
J: TRBJ2-2; size: NA; V: TRBV5-4; D: NA; CDR3: CASSLEYTGELFF; DNA: TGTGCCAGCAGCTTGGAGTACACCGGGGAGCTGTTTTTT
J: TRBJ1-6; size: many; V: TRBV7-9; D: TRBD1; CDR3: CASSLGTGGLAYNSPLHF; DNA: TGTGCCAGCAGCTTGGGGACAGGCGGTTTGGCCTATAATTCACCCCTCCACTTT
J: TRBJ2-5; size: many; V: TRBV20-1; D: NA; CDR3: CSAHAVGFQETQYF; DNA: TGCAGTGCCCACGCTGTGGGTTTCCAAGAGACCCAGTACTTC
J: TRBJ2-7; size: many; V: TRBV4-1; D: TRBD2; CDR3: CASSQEVPSGYEQYF; DNA: TGCGCCAGCAGCCAAGAAGTACCTAGCGGCTACGAGCAGTACTTC
J: TRBJ2-7; size: NA; V: TRBV11-1; D: NA; CDR3: CASSLTHEQYF; DNA: TGTGCCAGCAGCTTAACCCACGAGCAGTACTTC
J: TRBJ2-5; size: NA; V: TRBV25-1; D: NA; CDR3: CASSEPEGVAETQYF; DNA: TGTGCCAGCAGTGAACCCGAGGGAGTGGCAGAGACCCAGTACTTC
J: TRBJ1-1; size: many; V: TRBV6-5; D: NA; CDR3: CASSYRSGASSEAFF; DNA: TGTGCCAGCAGTTACAGGTCGGGGGCTTCATCTGAAGCTTTCTTT
J: TRBJ2-5; size: NA; V: TRBV12-3/TRBV12-4; D: NA; CDR3: CASSLSGGAGETQYF; DNA: TGTGCCAGCAGTTTAAGTGGGGGGGCTGGCGAGACCCAGTACTTC
J: TRBJ2-1; size: many; V: TRBV5-1; D: TRBD2; CDR3: CASSRGLGQAIDEQFF; DNA: TGCGCCAGCAGCCGCGGACTAGGGCAGGCAATCGATGAGCAGTTCTTC
J: TRBJ1-4; size: many; V: TRBV4-1; D: NA; CDR3: CASSPTGTWREKLFF; DNA: TGCGCCAGCAGCCCGACCGGGACCTGGCGTGAAAAACTGTTTTTT
J: TRBJ1-1; size: many; V: TRBV7-9; D: NA; CDR3: CASSLQNTEAFF; DNA: TGTGCCAGCAGCTTGCAGAACACTGAAGCTTTCTTT
J: TRBJ1-1; size: many; V: TRBV7-3; D: NA; CDR3: CASSSGWGRGNTEAFF; DNA: TGTGCCAGCAGCTCCGGTTGGGGCCGGGGGAACACTGAAGCTTTCTTT